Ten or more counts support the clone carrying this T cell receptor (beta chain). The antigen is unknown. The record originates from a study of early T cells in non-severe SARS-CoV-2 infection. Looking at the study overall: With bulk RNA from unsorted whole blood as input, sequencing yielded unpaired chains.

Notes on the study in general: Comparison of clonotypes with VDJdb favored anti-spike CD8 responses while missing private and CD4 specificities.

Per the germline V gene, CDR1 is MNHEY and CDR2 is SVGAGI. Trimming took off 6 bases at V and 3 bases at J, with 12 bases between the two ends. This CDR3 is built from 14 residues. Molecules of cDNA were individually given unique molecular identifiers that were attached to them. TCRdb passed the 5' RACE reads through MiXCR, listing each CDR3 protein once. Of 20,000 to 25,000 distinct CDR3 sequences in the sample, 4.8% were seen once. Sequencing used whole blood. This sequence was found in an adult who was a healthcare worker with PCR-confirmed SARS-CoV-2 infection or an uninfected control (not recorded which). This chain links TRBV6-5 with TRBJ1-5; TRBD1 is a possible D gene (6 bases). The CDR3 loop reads CASRPTGYNQPQHF. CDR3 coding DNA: TGTGCCAGCAGACCCACAGGGTACAATCAGCCCCAGCATTTT.